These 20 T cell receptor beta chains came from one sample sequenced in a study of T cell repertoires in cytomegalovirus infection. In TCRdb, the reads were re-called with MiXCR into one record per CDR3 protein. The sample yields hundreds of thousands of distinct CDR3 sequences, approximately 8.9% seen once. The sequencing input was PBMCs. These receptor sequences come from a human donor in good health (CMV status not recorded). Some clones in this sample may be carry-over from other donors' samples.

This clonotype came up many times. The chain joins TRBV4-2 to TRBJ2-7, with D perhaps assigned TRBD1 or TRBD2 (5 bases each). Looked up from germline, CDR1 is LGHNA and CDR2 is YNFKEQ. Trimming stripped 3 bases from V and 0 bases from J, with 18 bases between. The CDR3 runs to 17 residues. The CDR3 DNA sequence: TGTGCCAGCAGCCAGGGACGAGACCTCCTTTACTCCTACGAGCAGTACTTC. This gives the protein CASSQGRDLLYSYEQYF.

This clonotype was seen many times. The CDR3 DNA follows: TGTGCCAGCAGCTTATTTAGGTCCCTAGTGGGGGGGCTCAATGAGCAGTTCTTC. Translation gives CASSLFRSLVGGLNEQFF. The V gene is TRBV7-2, the J gene TRBJ2-1; D possibly corresponds to TRBD2 (7 bases). V lost 2 bases and J 6 bases, leaving 23 bases between the germline ends. The CDR3 has 18 residues. Germline V gene data show CDR1 as SGHTA and CDR2 as FQGNSA.

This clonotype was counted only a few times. This CDR3 is CATSDAGASTDTQYF. CDR3 bases: TGTGCCACCTCTGACGCGGGGGCTAGCACAGATACGCAGTATTTT. This chain uses TRBV24-1 with TRBJ2-3; D possibly corresponds to TRBD2 (7 bases). V was clipped by 9 bases and J by 0 bases, with 15 bases between them. Germline CDR1 KGHDR, CDR2 SFDVKD. The CDR3 is 15 residues long.

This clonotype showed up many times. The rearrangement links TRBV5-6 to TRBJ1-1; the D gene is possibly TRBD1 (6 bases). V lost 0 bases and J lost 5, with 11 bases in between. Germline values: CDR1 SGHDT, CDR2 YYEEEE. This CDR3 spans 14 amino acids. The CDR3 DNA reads TGTGCCAGCAGCTTGGGGGACACTTTGACTGAAGCTTTCTTT. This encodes CASSLGDTLTEAFF.

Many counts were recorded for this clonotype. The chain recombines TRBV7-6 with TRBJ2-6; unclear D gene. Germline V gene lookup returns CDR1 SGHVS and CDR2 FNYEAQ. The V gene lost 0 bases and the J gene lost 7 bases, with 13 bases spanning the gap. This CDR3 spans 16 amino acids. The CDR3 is CASSLAPQLPANVLTF. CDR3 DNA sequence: TGTGCCAGCAGCTTAGCGCCGCAATTACCCGCCAACGTCCTGACTTTC.

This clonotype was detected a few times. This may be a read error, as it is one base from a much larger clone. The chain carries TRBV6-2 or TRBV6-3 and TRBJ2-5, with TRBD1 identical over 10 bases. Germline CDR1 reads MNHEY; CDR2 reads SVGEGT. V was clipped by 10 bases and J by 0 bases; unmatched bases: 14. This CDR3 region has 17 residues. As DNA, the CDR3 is TGTGCCAACAGCTCCGGACAGGGGGTGATGTACCAAGAGACCCAGTACTTC. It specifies CANSSGQGVMYQETQYF.

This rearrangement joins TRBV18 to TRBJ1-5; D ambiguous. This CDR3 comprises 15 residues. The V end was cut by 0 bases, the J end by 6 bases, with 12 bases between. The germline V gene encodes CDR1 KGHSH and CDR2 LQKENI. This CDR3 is CASSPPSGGRQPQHF. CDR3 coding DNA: TGTGCCAGCTCACCACCATCAGGAGGCCGTCAGCCCCAGCATTTT.

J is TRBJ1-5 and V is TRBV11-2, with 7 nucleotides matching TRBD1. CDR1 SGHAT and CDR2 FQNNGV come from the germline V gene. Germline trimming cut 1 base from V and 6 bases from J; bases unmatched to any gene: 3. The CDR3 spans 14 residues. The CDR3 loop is CASSLAQGSQPQHF. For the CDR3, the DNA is TGTGCCAGCAGCTTAGCACAGGGGAGTCAGCCCCAGCATTTT. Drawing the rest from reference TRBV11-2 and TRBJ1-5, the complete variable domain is EAGVAQSPRYKIIEKRQSVAFWCNPISGHATLYWYQQILGQGPKLLIQFQNNGVVDDSQLPKDRFSAERLKGVDSTLKIQPAKLEDSAVYLCASSLAQGSQPQHFGDGTRLSIL.

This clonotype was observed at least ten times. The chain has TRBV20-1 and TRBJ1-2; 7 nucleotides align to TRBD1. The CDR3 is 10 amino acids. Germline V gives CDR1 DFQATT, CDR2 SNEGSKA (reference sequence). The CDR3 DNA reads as TGCCGAGGAACAGGGGAAGGCTACACCTTC. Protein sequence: CRGTGEGYTF.

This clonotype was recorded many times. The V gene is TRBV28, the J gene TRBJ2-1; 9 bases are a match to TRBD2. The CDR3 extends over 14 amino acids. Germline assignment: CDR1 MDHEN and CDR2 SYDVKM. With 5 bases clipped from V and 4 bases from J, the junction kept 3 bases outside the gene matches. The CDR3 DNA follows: TGTGCCAGCAGTGTTCTAGCGGGGTACAATGAGCAGTTCTTC. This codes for CASSVLAGYNEQFF.

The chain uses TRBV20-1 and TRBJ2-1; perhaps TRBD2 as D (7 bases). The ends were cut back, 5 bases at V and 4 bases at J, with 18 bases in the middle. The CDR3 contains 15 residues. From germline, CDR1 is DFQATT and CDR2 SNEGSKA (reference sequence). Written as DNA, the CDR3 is TGCAGTGCTCCGCCTATGGGGGGGACATACAATGAGCAGTTCTTC. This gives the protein CSAPPMGGTYNEQFF.

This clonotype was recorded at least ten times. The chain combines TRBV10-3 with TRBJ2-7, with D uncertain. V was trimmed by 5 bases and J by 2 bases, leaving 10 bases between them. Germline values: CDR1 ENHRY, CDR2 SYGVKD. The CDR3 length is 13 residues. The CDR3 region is CAISPDGTYEQYV. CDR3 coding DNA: TGTGCCATCAGTCCGGACGGAACCTACGAGCAGTACGTC.

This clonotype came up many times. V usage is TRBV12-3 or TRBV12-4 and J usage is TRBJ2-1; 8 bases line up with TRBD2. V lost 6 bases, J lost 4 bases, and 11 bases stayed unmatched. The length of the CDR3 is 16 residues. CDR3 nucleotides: TGTGCCAGCAGCATAACCGGGACTAGGGGATACAATGAGCAGTTCTTC. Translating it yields CASSITGTRGYNEQFF.

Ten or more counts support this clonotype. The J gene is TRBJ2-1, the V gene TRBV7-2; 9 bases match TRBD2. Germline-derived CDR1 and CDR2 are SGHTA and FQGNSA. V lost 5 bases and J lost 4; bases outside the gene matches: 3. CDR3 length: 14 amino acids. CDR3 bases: TGTGCCAGCAGCCCAGGACTAGCGTACAATGAGCAGTTCTTC. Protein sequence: CASSPGLAYNEQFF.

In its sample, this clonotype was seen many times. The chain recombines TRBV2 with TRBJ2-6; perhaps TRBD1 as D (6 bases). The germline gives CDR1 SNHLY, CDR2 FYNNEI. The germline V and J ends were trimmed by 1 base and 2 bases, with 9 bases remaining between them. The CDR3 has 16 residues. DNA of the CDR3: TGTGCCAGCAGTGAAGGCAGGGGTGCTGGGGCCAACGTCCTGACTTTC. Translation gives CASSEGRGAGANVLTF.

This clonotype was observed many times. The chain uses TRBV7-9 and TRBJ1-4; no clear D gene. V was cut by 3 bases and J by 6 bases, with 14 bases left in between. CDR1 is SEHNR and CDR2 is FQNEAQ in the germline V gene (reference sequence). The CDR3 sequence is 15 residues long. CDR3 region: CASSLIQGLHEKLFF. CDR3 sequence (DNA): TGTGCCAGCAGCTTGATTCAAGGGTTACATGAAAAACTGTTTTTT.

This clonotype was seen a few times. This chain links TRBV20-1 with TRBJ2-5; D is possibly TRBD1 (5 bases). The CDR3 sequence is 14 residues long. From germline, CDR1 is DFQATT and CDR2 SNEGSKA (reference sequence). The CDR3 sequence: CALRQGAAQETQYF. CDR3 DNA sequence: TGCGCGCTAAGGCAGGGTGCGGCACAAGAGACCCAGTACTTC.

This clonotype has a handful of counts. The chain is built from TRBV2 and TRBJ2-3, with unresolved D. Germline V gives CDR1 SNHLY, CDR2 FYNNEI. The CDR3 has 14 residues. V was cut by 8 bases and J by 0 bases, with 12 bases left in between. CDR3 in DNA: TGTGCCAGCCGGACGGATTTTAGCACAGATACGCAGTATTTT. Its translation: CASRTDFSTDTQYF. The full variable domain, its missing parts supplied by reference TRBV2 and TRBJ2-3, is EPEVTQTPSHQVTQMGQEVILRCVPISNHLYFYWYRQILGQKVEFLVSFYNNEISEKSEIFDDQFSVERPDGSNFTLKIRSTKLEDSAMYFCASRTDFSTDTQYFGPGTRLTVL.

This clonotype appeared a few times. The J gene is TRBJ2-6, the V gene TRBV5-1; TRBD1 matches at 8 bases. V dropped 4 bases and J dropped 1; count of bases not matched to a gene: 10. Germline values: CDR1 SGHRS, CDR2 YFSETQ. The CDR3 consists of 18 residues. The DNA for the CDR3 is TGCGCCAGCAGCCCCCGGACAGGGATCCTATCTGGGGCCAACGTCCTGACTTTC. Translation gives CASSPRTGILSGANVLTF.

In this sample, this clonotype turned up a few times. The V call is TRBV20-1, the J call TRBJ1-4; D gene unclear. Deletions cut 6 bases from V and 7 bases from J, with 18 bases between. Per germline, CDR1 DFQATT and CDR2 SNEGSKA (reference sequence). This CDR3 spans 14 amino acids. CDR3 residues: CSAEISPSFEKLFF. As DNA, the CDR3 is TGCAGTGCAGAGATCAGCCCTTCCTTTGAAAAACTGTTTTTT.